The clone carrying this T cell receptor (beta chain) was seen a handful of times. CDR1 SGHRS and CDR2 YFSETQ come from the germline V gene. The CDR3 is 14 amino acids. V dropped 6 bases and J dropped 2 bases, with 14 bases sitting between them. With 60 Vbeta and 13 Jbeta primers, the PCR was carried out. Clones were sequenced by immunoSEQ multiplex PCR, and TCRdb holds only the in-frame ones, with some missing. Among about 52,000 clones listed, 55% to 85% were seen once. This entry belongs to a study of cytomegalovirus exposure and HLA in healthy donors. Sequences were obtained from PBMCs. This rearrangement joins TRBV5-1 to TRBJ1-1; D unclear. The source is a woman aged 45-59 years in good health and CMV-seronegative. The CDR3 is CASTNGGSNTEAFF. The CDR3 bases are TGCGCCAGCACTAACGGAGGGTCTAACACTGAAGCTTTCTTT.